The clone carrying this T cell receptor (beta chain) was seen many times. The data were obtained in a study of regulatory T cells in long-lasting Graves disease. Time point defined: newly diagnosed GD, antithyroid drugs for less than 3 months. Preparation of the TCR library used RNA extracted from PBMCs. The CDR3 runs to 13 residues. Trimming took 8 bases from V and 7 from J; bases not matched to a gene: 6. Germline lookup yields CDR1 DFQATT and CDR2 SNEGSKA (reference sequence). Arm-PCR of CDR3 regions and iRepertoire HTBI primers were used to build TCR beta libraries. From the multiplex PCR reads, TCRdb called clonotypes with MiXCR, one entry per CDR3 protein. The sample shows about 220,000 distinct CDR3 sequences, around 19% of them seen only once.

The receptor's source is a female donor with Graves disease. V usage is TRBV20-1 and J usage is TRBJ2-1; 12 bases line up with TRBD2. The sample here was peripheral blood mononuclear cells (PBMCs), taken at new diagnosis, from a patient treated with antithyroid drugs. As DNA, the CDR3 is TGCAGTTCAGGACTAGCGGGATTAAATGAGCAGTTCTTC. Its translation: CSSGLAGLNEQFF.